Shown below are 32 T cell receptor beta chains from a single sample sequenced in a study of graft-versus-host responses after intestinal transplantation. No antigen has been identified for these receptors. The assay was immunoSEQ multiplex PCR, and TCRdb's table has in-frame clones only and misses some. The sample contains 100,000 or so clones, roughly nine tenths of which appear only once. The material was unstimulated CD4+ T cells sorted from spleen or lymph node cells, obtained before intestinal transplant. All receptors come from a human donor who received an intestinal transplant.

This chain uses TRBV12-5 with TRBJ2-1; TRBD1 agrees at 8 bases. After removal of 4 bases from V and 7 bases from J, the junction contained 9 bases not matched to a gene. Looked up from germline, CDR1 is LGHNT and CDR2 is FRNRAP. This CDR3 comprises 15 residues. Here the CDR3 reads CASGSGQGLENEQFF. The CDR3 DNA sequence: TGTGCTAGTGGTTCAGGACAGGGTCTGGAAAATGAGCAGTTCTTC.

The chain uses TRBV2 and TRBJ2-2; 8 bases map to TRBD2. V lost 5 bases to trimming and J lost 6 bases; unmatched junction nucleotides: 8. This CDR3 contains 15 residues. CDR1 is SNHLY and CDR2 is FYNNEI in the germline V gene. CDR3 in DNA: TGTGCCAGCAGTTCAAGCGGGAGCGGGGCCGGGGAGCTGTTTTTT. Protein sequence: CASSSSGSGAGELFF.

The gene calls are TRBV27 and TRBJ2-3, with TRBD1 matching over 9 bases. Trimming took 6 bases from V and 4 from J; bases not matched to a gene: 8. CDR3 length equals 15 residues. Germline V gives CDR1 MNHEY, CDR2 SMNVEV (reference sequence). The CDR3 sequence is CASSAGTGFSDTQYF. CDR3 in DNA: TGTGCCAGCAGCGCCGGGACAGGGTTCTCAGATACGCAGTATTTT.

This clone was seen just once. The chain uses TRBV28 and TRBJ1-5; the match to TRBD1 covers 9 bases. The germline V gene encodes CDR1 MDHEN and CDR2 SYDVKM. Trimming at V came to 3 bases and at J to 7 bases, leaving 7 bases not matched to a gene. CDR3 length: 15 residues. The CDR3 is CASSFKGQGAQPQHF. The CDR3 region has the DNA TGTGCCAGCAGTTTTAAGGGACAGGGTGCCCAGCCCCAGCATTTT.

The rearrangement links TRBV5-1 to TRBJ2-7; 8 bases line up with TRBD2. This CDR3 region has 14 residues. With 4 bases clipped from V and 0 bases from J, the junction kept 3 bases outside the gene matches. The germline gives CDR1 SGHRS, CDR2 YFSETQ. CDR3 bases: TGCGCCAGCAGCCCAACTAGCGGCTCCTACGAGCAGTACTTC. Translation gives CASSPTSGSYEQYF.

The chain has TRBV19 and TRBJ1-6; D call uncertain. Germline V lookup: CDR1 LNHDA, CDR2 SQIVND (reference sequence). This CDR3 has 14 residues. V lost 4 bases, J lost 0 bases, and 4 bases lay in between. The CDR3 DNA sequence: TGTGCCAGTAGTAGCAGCTCCTATAATTCACCCCTCCACTTT. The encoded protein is CASSSSSYNSPLHF.

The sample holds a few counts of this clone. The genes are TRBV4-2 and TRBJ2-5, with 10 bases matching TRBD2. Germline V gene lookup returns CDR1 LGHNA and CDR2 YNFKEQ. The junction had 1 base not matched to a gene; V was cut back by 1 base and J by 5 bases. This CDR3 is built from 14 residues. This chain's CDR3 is CASSQGGLAETQYF. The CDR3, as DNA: TGTGCCAGCAGCCAAGGGGGACTAGCGGAGACCCAGTACTTC.

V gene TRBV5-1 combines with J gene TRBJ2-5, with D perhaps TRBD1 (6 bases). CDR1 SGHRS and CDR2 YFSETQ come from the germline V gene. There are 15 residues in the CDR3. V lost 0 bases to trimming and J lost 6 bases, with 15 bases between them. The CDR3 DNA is TGCGCCAGCAGCTTGGTATTAGGGGGTGTGCAGACCCAGTACTTC. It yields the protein CASSLVLGGVQTQYF. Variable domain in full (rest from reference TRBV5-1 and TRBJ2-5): KAGVTQTPRYLIKTRGQQVTLSCSPISGHRSVSWYQQTPGQGLQFLFEYFSETQRNKGNFPGRFSGRQFSNSRSEMNVSTLELGDSALYLCASSLVLGGVQTQYFGPGTRLLVL.

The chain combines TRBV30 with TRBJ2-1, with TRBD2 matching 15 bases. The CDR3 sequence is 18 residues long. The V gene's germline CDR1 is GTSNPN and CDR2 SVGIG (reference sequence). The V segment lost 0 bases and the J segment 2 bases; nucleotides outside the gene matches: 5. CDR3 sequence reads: CAWSVTRTSGGAYNEQFF. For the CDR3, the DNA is TGTGCCTGGAGTGTGACGCGGACTAGCGGGGGGGCCTACAATGAGCAGTTCTTC.

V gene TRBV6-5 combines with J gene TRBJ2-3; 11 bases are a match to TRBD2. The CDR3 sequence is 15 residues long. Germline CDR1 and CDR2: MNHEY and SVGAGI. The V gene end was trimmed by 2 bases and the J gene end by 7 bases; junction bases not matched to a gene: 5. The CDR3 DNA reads TGTGCCAGCAGTTACCTAGCGGGGGGCGATAATACGCAGTATTTT. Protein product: CASSYLAGGDNTQYF.

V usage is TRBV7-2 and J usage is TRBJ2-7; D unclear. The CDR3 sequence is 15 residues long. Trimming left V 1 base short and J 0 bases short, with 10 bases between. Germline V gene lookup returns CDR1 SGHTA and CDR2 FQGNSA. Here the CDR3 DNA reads TGTGCCAGCAGCTTAGATTCCGGGTTCTCCTACGAGCAGTACTTC. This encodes CASSLDSGFSYEQYF. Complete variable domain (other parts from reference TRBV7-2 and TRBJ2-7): GAGVSQSPSNKVTEKGKDVELRCDPISGHTALYWYRQSLGQGLEFLIYFQGNSAPDKSGLPSDRFSAERTGGSVSTLTIQRTQQEDSAVYLCASSLDSGFSYEQYFGPGTRLTVT.

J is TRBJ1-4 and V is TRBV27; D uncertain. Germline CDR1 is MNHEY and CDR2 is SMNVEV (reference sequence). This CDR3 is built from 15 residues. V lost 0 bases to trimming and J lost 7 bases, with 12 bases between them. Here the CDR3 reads CASSLSLRGSEKLFF. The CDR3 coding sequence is TGTGCCAGCAGTTTATCCTTAAGAGGTAGTGAAAAACTGTTTTTT.

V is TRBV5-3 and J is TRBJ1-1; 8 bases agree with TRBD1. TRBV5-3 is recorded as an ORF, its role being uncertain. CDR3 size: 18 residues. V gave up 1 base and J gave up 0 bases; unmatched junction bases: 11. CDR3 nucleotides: TGTGCCAGAAGCTTGCTCCATGACAGGGGTCTAATGAACACTGAAGCTTTCTTT. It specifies CARSLLHDRGLMNTEAFF.

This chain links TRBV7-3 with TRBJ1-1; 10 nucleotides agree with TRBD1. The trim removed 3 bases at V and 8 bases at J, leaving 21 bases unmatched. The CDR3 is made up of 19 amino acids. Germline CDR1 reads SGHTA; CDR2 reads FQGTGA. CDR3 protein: CASSFLGPETGTGAAEAFF. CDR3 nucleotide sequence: TGTGCCAGCAGCTTTCTTGGCCCCGAAACAGGGACAGGGGCGGCCGAAGCTTTCTTT.

The CDR3 is CASTQPGTVSYGYTF. The CDR3 coding sequence is TGTGCCAGCACCCAACCCGGGACAGTAAGCTATGGCTACACCTTC. The chain employs TRBV6-6 and TRBJ1-2; 7 nucleotides align to TRBD1. V gave up 7 bases and J gave up 4 bases; unmatched junction bases: 12. CDR1 and CDR2 (germline): MNHNY, SVGAGI (reference sequence). This CDR3 is built from 15 residues.

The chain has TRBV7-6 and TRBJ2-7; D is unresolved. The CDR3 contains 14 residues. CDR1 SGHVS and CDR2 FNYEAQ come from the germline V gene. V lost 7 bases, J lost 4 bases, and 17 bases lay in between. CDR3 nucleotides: TGTGCCAGCACCCAAGGCGGCTCCCTATACGAGCAGTACTTC. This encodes CASTQGGSLYEQYF.

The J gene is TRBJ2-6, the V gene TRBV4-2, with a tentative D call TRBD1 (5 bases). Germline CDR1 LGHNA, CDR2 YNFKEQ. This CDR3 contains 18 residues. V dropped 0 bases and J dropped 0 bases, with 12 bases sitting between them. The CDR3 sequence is CASSQDQGWSSGANVLTF. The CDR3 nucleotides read TGTGCCAGCAGCCAAGATCAGGGTTGGAGCTCTGGGGCCAACGTCCTGACTTTC.

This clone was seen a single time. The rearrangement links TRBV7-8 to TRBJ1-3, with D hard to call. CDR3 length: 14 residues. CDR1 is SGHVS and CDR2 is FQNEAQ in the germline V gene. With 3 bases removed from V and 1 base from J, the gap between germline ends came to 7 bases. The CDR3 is CASSFGESGNTIYF. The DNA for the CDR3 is TGTGCCAGCAGCTTCGGGGAGTCTGGAAACACCATATATTTT.

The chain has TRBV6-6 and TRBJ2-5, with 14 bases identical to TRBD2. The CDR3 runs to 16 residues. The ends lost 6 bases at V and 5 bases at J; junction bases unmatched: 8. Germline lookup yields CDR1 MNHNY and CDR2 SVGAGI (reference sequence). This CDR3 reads CASSLTSGRAEETQYF. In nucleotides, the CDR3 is TGTGCCAGCAGCCTGACTAGCGGGAGGGCAGAGGAGACCCAGTACTTC.

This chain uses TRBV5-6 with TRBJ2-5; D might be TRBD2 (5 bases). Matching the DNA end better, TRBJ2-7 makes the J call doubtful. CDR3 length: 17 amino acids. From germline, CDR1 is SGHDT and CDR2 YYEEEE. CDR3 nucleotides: TGTGCCAGCAGCTTGTTTTCTGGAGCGGAGGTTTTTTACGAGCAGTACTTC. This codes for CASSLFSGAEVFYEQYF.

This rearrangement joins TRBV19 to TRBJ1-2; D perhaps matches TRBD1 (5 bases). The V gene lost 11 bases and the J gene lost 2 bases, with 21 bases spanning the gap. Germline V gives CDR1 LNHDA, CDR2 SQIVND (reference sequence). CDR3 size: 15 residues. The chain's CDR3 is CASQARGDGNYGYTF. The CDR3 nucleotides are TGTGCCTCCCAAGCCCGCGGGGACGGCAACTATGGCTACACCTTC.

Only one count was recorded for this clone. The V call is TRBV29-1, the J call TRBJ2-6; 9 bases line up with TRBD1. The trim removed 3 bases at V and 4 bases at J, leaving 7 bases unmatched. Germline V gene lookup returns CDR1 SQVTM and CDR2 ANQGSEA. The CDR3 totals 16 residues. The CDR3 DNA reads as TGCAGCGTTGAGCACAGGGGGCTTACAGGGGCCAACGTCCTGACTTTC. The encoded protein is CSVEHRGLTGANVLTF.

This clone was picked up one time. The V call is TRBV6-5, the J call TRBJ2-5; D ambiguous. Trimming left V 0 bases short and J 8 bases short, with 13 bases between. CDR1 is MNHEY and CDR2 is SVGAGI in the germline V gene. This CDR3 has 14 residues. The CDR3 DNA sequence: TGTGCCAGCAGTTACTCGATCACTCCAGGAACCCAGTACTTC. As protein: CASSYSITPGTQYF.

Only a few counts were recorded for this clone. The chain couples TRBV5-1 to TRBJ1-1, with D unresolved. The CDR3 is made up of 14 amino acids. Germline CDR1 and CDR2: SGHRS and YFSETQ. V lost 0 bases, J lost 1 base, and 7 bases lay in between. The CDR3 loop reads CASSLDSQNTEAFF. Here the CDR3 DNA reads TGCGCCAGCAGCTTGGACAGCCAGAACACTGAAGCTTTCTTT.

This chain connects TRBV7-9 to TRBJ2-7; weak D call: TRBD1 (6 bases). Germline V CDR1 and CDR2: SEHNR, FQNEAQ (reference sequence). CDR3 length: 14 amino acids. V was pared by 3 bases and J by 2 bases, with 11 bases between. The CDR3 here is CASSFSGETYEQYF. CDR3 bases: TGTGCCAGCAGCTTCTCAGGGGAAACCTACGAGCAGTACTTC.

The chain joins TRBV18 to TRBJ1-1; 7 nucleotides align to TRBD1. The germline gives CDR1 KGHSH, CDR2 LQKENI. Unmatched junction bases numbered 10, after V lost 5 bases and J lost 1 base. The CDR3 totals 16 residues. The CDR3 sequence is CASSRSRQGQNTEAFF. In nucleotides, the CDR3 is TGTGCCAGCTCAAGAAGTAGACAGGGACAGAACACTGAAGCTTTCTTT.

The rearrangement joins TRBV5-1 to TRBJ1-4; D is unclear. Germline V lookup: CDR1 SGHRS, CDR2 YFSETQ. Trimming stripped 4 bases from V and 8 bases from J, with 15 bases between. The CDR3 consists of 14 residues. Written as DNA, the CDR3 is TGCGCCAGCAGCCCCTTCGGGGTTGAGGAAAAACTGTTTTTT. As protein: CASSPFGVEEKLFF.

CDR3 nucleotide sequence: TGTGCCAGCAGCTTAACCCCACTAGCGGGAGTTCCGGGTGAGCAGTTCTTC. Protein sequence: CASSLTPLAGVPGEQFF. The rearrangement uses TRBV7-6 and TRBJ2-1; TRBD2 agrees at 11 bases. CDR3 length: 17 amino acids. Germline CDR1 is SGHVS and CDR2 is FNYEAQ. Trimming removed 2 bases from V and 9 bases from J; junction bases left unmatched: 12.

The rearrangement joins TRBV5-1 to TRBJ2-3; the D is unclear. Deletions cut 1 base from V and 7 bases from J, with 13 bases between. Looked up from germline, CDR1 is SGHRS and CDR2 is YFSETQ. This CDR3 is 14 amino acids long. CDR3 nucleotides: TGCGCCAGCAGCTTGCTCCCTAGTCATCATACGCAGTATTTT. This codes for CASSLLPSHHTQYF. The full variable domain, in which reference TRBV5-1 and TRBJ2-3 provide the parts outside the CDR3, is KAGVTQTPRYLIKTRGQQVTLSCSPISGHRSVSWYQQTPGQGLQFLFEYFSETQRNKGNFPGRFSGRQFSNSRSEMNVSTLELGDSALYLCASSLLPSHHTQYFGPGTRLTVL.

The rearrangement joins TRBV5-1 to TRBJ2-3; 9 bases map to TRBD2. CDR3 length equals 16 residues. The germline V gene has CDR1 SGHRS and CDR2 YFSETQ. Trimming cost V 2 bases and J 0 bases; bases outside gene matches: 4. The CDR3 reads CASSLLAGLSTDTQYF. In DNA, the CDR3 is TGCGCCAGCAGCTTACTAGCGGGCCTTAGCACAGATACGCAGTATTTT.

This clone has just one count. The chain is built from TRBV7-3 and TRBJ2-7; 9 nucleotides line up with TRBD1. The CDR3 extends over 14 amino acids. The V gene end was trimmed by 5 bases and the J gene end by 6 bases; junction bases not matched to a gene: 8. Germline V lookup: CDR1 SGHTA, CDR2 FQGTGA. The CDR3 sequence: CASSLTGGLSEQYF. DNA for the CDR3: TGTGCCAGCAGCCTGACAGGGGGTTTGAGCGAGCAGTACTTC.

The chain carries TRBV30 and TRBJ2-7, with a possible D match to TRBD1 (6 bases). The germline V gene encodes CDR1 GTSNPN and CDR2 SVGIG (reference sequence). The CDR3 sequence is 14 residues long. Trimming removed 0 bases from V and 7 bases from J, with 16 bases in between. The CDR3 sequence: CAWSVSRTVGEQYF. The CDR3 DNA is TGTGCCTGGAGTGTATCCCGGACAGTCGGTGAGCAGTACTTC. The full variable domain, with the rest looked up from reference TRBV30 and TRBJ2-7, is SQTIHQWPATLVQPVGSPLSLECTVEGTSNPNLYWYRQAAGRGLQLLFYSVGIGQISSEVPQNLSASRPQDRQFILSSKKLLLSDSGFYLCAWSVSRTVGEQYFGPGTRLTVT.